Below are 13 T cell receptor beta chains sequenced from a single sample in a study of cytomegalovirus exposure and HLA in healthy donors. Here immunoSEQ multiplex PCR was the method, and the copy in TCRdb shows in-frame clones only, minus some. Altogether some 98,000 clones are present, over 75% being singletons, with the ten largest covering 6.3%. Input material: PBMCs. The receptors shown here come from a man between 18 and 29 years old in good health and CMV-seropositive.

The chain recombines TRBV28 with TRBJ1-2; no definite D call. The ends were cut back, 5 bases at V and 6 bases at J, with 7 bases in the middle. The length of the CDR3 is 11 residues. Germline V CDR1 and CDR2: MDHEN, SYDVKM. The DNA for the CDR3 is TGTGCCAGCAGTACTTTAGATGGCTACACCTTC. As protein: CASSTLDGYTF.

The chain is built from TRBV19 and TRBJ1-1; TRBD1 is a possible D gene (5 bases). The germline CDR1 and CDR2 sequences are LNHDA and SQIVND (reference sequence). The V end was cut by 3 bases, the J end by 4 bases, with 12 bases between. There are 14 residues in the CDR3. CDR3 loop: CASSMPGVSTEAFF. The CDR3 coding sequence is TGTGCCAGTAGTATGCCGGGGGTGAGCACTGAAGCTTTCTTT.

The chain links TRBV4-2 to TRBJ1-4; weak D call: TRBD1 (5 bases). V shed 0 bases and J shed 6 bases, with 14 bases lying between them. CDR1 LGHNA and CDR2 YNFKEQ come from the germline V gene. This CDR3 region has 16 residues. As DNA, the CDR3 is TGTGCCAGCAGCCAAGATCTTAGGGGAGGATATGAAAAACTGTTTTTT. It encodes CASSQDLRGGYEKLFF.

The rearrangement links TRBV27 to TRBJ1-2; TRBD1 matches at 10 bases. The germline V gene encodes CDR1 MNHEY and CDR2 SMNVEV (reference sequence). The CDR3 sequence is 18 residues long. V gave up 6 bases and J gave up 3 bases; unmatched junction bases: 16. CDR3: CASSSLEETGGEYYGYTF. CDR3 sequence (DNA): TGTGCCAGCAGCTCCCTAGAGGAGACAGGGGGCGAGTACTATGGCTACACCTTC.

The chain couples TRBV4-2 to TRBJ2-6; D may be TRBD2 (5 bases). Trimming took 2 bases from V and 2 from J, leaving 19 bases between them. The CDR3 runs 19 residues. From germline, CDR1 is LGHNA and CDR2 YNFKEQ. CDR3 coding DNA: TGTGCCAGCAGCCAACGGCCGAGAGGGCGGCCCCCTGGGGCCAACGTCCTGACTTTC. This translates into CASSQRPRGRPPGANVLTF.

The rearrangement joins TRBV7-7 to TRBJ2-5; D unresolved. CDR1 is SSHAT, CDR2 FNYEAQ, per germline (reference sequence). The CDR3 loop spans 14 amino acids. Trimming removed 1 base at V and 1 base at J, with 7 bases between. The CDR3 DNA follows: TGTGCCAGCAGCTTAGGAGTAGCCCAAGAGACCCAGTACTTC. Protein: CASSLGVAQETQYF. The full variable domain, rest sourced from reference TRBV7-7 and TRBJ2-5, is GAGVSQSPRYKVTKRGQDVTLRCDPISSHATLYWYQQALGQGPEFLTYFNYEAQPDKSGLPSDRFSAERPEGSISTLTIQRTEQRDSAMYRCASSLGVAQETQYFGPGTRLLVL.

The rearrangement uses TRBV4-2 and TRBJ2-5; 7 bases are shared with TRBD2. V trimming: 3 bases; J trimming: 3 bases; junction bases outside the gene matches: 10. Germline CDR1 reads LGHNA; CDR2 reads YNFKEQ. The CDR3 consists of 16 residues. The CDR3 here is CASSHHQGLLEETQYF. The CDR3 nucleotides read TGTGCCAGCAGCCATCACCAGGGACTATTAGAAGAGACCCAGTACTTC.

This clone has a single count. The CDR3 nucleotides are TGTGCCAGTAGTAGGGACAGGGATGGATGGTTCAATCAGCCCCAGCATTTT. Protein product: CASSRDRDGWFNQPQHF. The genes are TRBV19 and TRBJ1-5; 9 bases are shared with TRBD1. The length of the CDR3 is 17 residues. V shed 4 bases and J 3 bases; nucleotides not matched to a gene: 10. Germline CDR1 LNHDA, CDR2 SQIVND (reference sequence).

This sequence joins TRBV4-1 and TRBJ2-1; no definite D call. Between the trimmed V and J ends, which lost 1 base and 4 bases, there was a span of 11 bases. The length of the CDR3 is 15 residues. CDR1 and CDR2 from the germline V gene are MGHRA and YSYEKL. The CDR3 DNA follows: TGCGCCAGCAGCCAAGGGGTGGCGGAGTACAATGAGCAGTTCTTC. It is translated as CASSQGVAEYNEQFF.

This chain's CDR3 is CASSFSTGIEPQHF. For the CDR3, the DNA is TGTGCCAGCAGCTTTTCGACAGGGATTGAGCCCCAGCATTTT. This sequence joins TRBV7-9 and TRBJ1-5, with 7 nucleotides matching TRBD1. The CDR3 extends over 14 amino acids. V was pared by 3 bases and J by 8 bases, with 7 bases of the junction left unmatched. CDR1 is SEHNR, CDR2 FQNEAQ, per germline (reference sequence).

V gene TRBV4-2 combines with J gene TRBJ2-3; perhaps TRBD1 as D (6 bases). The CDR3 sequence is 16 residues long. The germline gives CDR1 LGHNA, CDR2 YNFKEQ. V lost 1 base and J lost 1, with 12 bases in between. CDR3: CASSQAQGRRTDTQYF. CDR3 DNA sequence: TGTGCCAGCAGCCAAGCTCAGGGGCGGCGCACAGATACGCAGTATTTT.

J is TRBJ2-7 and V is TRBV9; a possible D gene is TRBD2 (6 bases). CDR3 size: 13 residues. Trimming pared 3 bases from V and 6 bases from J, leaving 13 bases between. Germline V gene data show CDR1 as SGDLS and CDR2 as YYNGEE. CDR3 loop: CASSGGTVREQYF. The CDR3 DNA is TGTGCCAGCAGCGGAGGGACTGTGCGCGAGCAGTACTTC.

V gene TRBV6-1 combines with J gene TRBJ2-1; possibly TRBD2 for D (5 bases). The CDR3 spans 14 residues. The germline CDR1 and CDR2 sequences are MNHNS and SASEGT. V gave up 4 bases and J gave up 5 bases, with 12 bases separating them. The CDR3 nucleotides read TGTGCCAGCAGTGCGAGCGGCCTCAACAATGAGCAGTTCTTC. It translates to CASSASGLNNEQFF.